This TCR beta chain was found in a study of tumor-infiltrating lymphocytes in primary liver carcinoma. Study summary: These were node-negative, non-metastatic T1-T3 tumors of 4.2 to 10 cm. Regarding the study as a whole: Tumor region pairs overlapped more than did tumor-adjacent and tumor-blood pairs.

This CDR3 contains 14 residues. Per germline, CDR1 GTSNPN and CDR2 SVGIG (reference sequence). Co-extracted RNA and DNA came from about 19-30 mg of unsorted bulk tissue. The patients carried chronic HBV infection and had received no treatment. Total RNA amounting to roughly 0.5 ug was the source from which TCR beta cDNA was made with a constant-region primer. The TCR beta library was amplified through three nested multiplex PCR rounds in a modified ARM-PCR procedure. The opening two PCR rounds, about 10 cycles each, paired TRBV1-TRBV30 forward primers with a C-beta reverse primer. Via MiXCR, TCRdb re-called the multiplex PCR reads, giving one row per CDR3 protein. The sample lists 85,000 to 100,000 distinct CDR3 sequences, about 70% occurring once. To note about this clonotype: Antigen specificity is unknown. A junction end diverges from the germline sequence, so it may reflect a read error.

This clonotype originated in a middle-aged man with primary liver carcinoma and hepatitis B virus infection. Sequenced material: tumor-adjacent normal liver tissue. This sequence joins TRBV30 and TRBJ2-7; 8 bases agree with TRBD2. CDR3 amino acids: CASSPRGGGYEQYF. DNA for the CDR3: TGTGCCTCGAGTCCTCGGGGGGGAGGGTACGAGCAGTACTTC.